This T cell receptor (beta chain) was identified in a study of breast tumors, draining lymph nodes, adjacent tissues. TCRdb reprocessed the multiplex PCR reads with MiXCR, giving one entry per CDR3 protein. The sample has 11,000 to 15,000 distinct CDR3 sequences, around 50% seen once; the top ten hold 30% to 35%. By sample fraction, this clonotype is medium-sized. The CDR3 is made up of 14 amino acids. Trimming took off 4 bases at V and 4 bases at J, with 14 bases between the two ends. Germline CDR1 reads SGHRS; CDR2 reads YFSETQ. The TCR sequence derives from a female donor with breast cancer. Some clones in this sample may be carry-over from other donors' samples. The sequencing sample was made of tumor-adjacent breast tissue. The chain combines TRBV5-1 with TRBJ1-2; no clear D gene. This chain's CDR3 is CASSVQSRIYGYTF. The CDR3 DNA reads TGCGCCAGCAGCGTTCAGAGCAGAATCTATGGCTACACCTTC.